Reported below is one T cell receptor beta chain. No antigen is known for it. Using immunoSEQ multiplex PCR, the repertoire was profiled, and TCRdb retains in-frame clones only, with some absent. The data contain around 19,000 clones, roughly 84% of them seen just once; the ten biggest clones take up just over 35%. The data were obtained in a study of T cell therapy after organ transplantation. Study in general: Two of the ten patients were classed as nonresponders. The study's findings and limits: Low CD8+ T cell yield possibly reduced coverage, hiding nonresponder expansions.

Time point described: 20-29 weeks after completion of therapy. The V gene's germline CDR1 is MNHEY and CDR2 SVGAGI. With 5 bases removed from V and 8 bases from J, the gap between germline ends came to 16 bases. The CDR3 consists of 15 residues. The material sequenced was CD8+ T cells from blood, taken after autologous CMV-specific T cell therapy. The rearrangement joins TRBV6-5 to TRBJ1-6; a weak D match, TRBD1 (5 bases). The source of this sequence is a human patient who had received a solid organ transplant and had CMV disease. A subset of T cells may come from the graft donor. The DNA for the CDR3 is TGTGCCAGCAGTGCACGGGGGAGGCGTTATTCACCCCTCCACTTT. It yields the protein CASSARGRRYSPLHF.